Below, 9 T cell receptor beta chains from the same sample are listed, as sequenced in a study of blood T cell repertoires in COVID-19. Sequenced by immunoSEQ multiplex PCR; TCRdb stores in-frame clones only, minus some. The table lists 50,000 to 70,000 clones, about four fifths of them singletons. What was sequenced was peripheral blood. Receptors originate from a man aged 65 to 85 with active COVID-19.

The rearrangement uses TRBV4-1 and TRBJ2-7; possible D gene TRBD1, 7 bases. Germline CDR1 and CDR2: MGHRA and YSYEKL. CDR3 length: 17 amino acids. Trimming left V 2 bases short and J 5 bases short, with 22 bases between. The CDR3 sequence is CASSQSPPGRQGNEQYF. CDR3 nucleotide sequence: TGCGCCAGCAGCCAATCCCCTCCCGGGAGACAGGGAAACGAGCAGTACTTC.

The CDR3, as DNA: TGTGCCAGCAAAATGGGGACAGGGGACAATGAGCAGTTCTTC. Translated, it gives CASKMGTGDNEQFF. The chain couples TRBV2 to TRBJ2-1; 10 bases match TRBD1. The CDR3 runs to 14 residues. V lost 7 bases to trimming and J lost 5 bases; unmatched junction nucleotides: 5. Germline CDR1 and CDR2: SNHLY and FYNNEI.

This chain connects TRBV15 to TRBJ2-5, with D possibly being TRBD2 (6 bases). V dropped 5 bases and J dropped 2 bases, with 9 bases sitting between them. This CDR3 is 13 amino acids long. Germline lookup yields CDR1 LNHNV and CDR2 YYDKDF (reference sequence). The CDR3 reads CATSRDSQETQYF. The CDR3 DNA follows: TGTGCCACCAGCCGGGACTCACAAGAGACCCAGTACTTC.

The V call is TRBV7-2, the J call TRBJ2-5; TRBD2 might be the D (6 bases). Trimming pared 3 bases from V and 0 bases from J, leaving 23 bases between. From germline, CDR1 is SGHTA and CDR2 FQGNSA. This CDR3 has 19 amino acids. The CDR3 DNA follows: TGTGCCAGCAGCTTGGGCCCGCCGAGGCGGGAAATTTACCAAGAGACCCAGTACTTC. It yields the protein CASSLGPPRREIYQETQYF.

This chain joins TRBV6-2 or TRBV6-3 and TRBJ1-5, with D perhaps TRBD1 (6 bases). This CDR3 comprises 15 residues. With 0 bases removed from V and 1 base from J, the gap between germline ends came to 7 bases. CDR1 and CDR2 from the germline V gene are MNHEY and SVGEGT. In DNA, the CDR3 is TGTGCCAGCAGTTACTCGGGGACAAGCAATCAGCCCCAGCATTTT. Translating gives CASSYSGTSNQPQHF.

This clone was observed a few times. V is TRBV6-5 and J is TRBJ1-5; tentatively, D is TRBD1 (6 bases). The CDR3 consists of 11 residues. Per the germline V gene, CDR1 is MNHEY and CDR2 is SVGAGI. This chain's CDR3 is CPLGGNQPQHF. The CDR3 DNA reads TGTCCCTTAGGGGGAAATCAGCCCCAGCATTTT.

This clone was seen only a few times. The chain is built from TRBV19 and TRBJ2-2, with a tentative D call TRBD1 (6 bases). This CDR3 region has 16 residues. Germline V gives CDR1 LNHDA, CDR2 SQIVND (reference sequence). Between the trimmed V and J ends, which lost 5 bases and 7 bases, there was a span of 20 bases. For the CDR3, the DNA is TGTGCCAGTAGTCTAGGACAGATCAAGTCTTTCGGGGAGCTGTTTTTT. Amino acids: CASSLGQIKSFGELFF. Variable domain in full (rest from reference TRBV19 and TRBJ2-2): DGGITQSPKYLFRKEGQNVTLSCEQNLNHDAMYWYRQDPGQGLRLIYYSQIVNDFQKGDIAEGYSVSREKKESFPLTVTSAQKNPTAFYLCASSLGQIKSFGELFFGEGSRLTVL.

V gene TRBV18 combines with J gene TRBJ1-1; unclear D gene. CDR1 is KGHSH, CDR2 LQKENI, per germline. The length of the CDR3 is 14 residues. V lost 3 bases to trimming and J lost 1 base, with 9 bases between them. The CDR3 DNA is TGTGCCAGCTCACCGGGCCAGACGAACACTGAAGCTTTCTTT. It specifies CASSPGQTNTEAFF.

The count of this clone is one. The chain has TRBV6-7 and TRBJ2-7, with TRBD2 identical over 7 bases. TRBV6-7 is an ORF, with its function uncertain. The ends lost 10 bases at V and 1 base at J; junction bases unmatched: 16. This CDR3 is 16 amino acids long. Written as DNA, the CDR3 is TGTGCCACCGTTTTAGCGGGCGGGAGTGCGTCCTACGAGCAGTACTTC. Translation gives CATVLAGGSASYEQYF.